This T cell receptor (beta chain) was captured by sequencing in a study of CD8+ T cells in alopecia areata. This clone was recorded a few times. Its target is not known. Treatment indicated: oral pan-JAK inhibitor, 5-10 mg twice daily. Extracted from the samples, RNA was reverse transcribed into cDNA to serve as the sequencing template. Clones were read by immunoSEQ multiplex PCR, and TCRdb kept only the in-frame ones, dropping some. The sample carries under 200,000 clones, about 71% recorded once. With 5 bases removed from V and 4 bases from J, the gap between germline ends came to 3 bases. This CDR3 has 11 residues. The germline CDR1 and CDR2 sequences are LNHDA and SQIVND (reference sequence). Study-wide points: Whereas mice showed it more clearly, TCR sharing across patients was murkier, possibly because of HLA.

The TCR sequence derives from a human donor with alopecia areata. J is TRBJ2-1 and V is TRBV19; no firm D call. The input for sequencing was CD4+ T cells sorted from blood, taken at week 4, from a patient treated with tofacitinib. The CDR3 DNA is TGTGCCAGTAGTTCTTACAATGAGCAGTTCTTC. Its protein product is CASSSYNEQFF.